This T cell receptor beta chain was found in a study of OX40 agonist ivuxolimab in advanced cancers. Study background: Averaging around 60 years in age, with a range of about 20 to 90, the cohort was about 83% male.

The CDR3 consists of 15 residues. CDR1 and CDR2 (germline): WSHSY, SAAADI. V was trimmed by 0 bases and J by 0 bases, leaving 6 bases between them. Only in-frame clones appear in the TCRdb table, and some are missing; sequencing was by immunoSEQ multiplex PCR. The repertoire consists of 20,000 to 25,000 clones, with about 79% occurring once and the leading ten covering more than 25%. The sequence was collected from an adult with an advanced solid tumor such as melanoma, head and neck, liver or kidney cancer. Here the sequenced sample was CD4+ or CD8+ T cells sorted from blood, taken in a trial of the OX40 agonist ivuxolimab. V gene TRBV10-2 combines with J gene TRBJ1-3, with D unresolved. The CDR3 DNA reads as TGCGCCAGCAGTGAGTCGCGTTCCTCTGGAAACACCATATATTTT. This sequence encodes CASSESRSSGNTIYF.